Listed below are T cell receptor beta chains from one sample, sequenced in a study of T cells in Graves' hyperthyroidism and ophthalmopathy. TCRdb fed the multiplex PCR reads into MiXCR, producing one record per CDR3 protein. Found here are 690,000 or so distinct CDR3 sequences, around 20% of them singletons; the top ten hold over 15%. The sequenced sample was blood. The source is a woman in her fifties or sixties with Graves' hyperthyroidism that later progressed to Graves' ophthalmopathy. The CDR3 runs from the conserved cysteine through the conserved F or W. A clone size is listed for some rows: how often the clone was seen (once, few, many), or a class if it is expanded.

j_call	v_call	clone_size	cdr3_aa
TRBJ1-2	TRBV7-9	.	CASSPRTKEVNYGYTF
TRBJ2-5	TRBV6-1	many	CASTPGGTLETQYF
TRBJ2-3	TRBV9	.	CASSETTQLSSTDTQYF
TRBJ1-1	TRBV19	few	CASSILQGRTEAFF
TRBJ2-2	TRBV9	.	CASSVEVGGASGELFF
TRBJ2-3	TRBV11-3	many	CASSPTAGGQDTQYF
TRBJ1-4	TRBV2	few	CASSEFRAKLFF
TRBJ2-5	TRBV5-1	.	CASSFNRDRVFQETQYF
TRBJ1-3	TRBV7-2	few	CASRNSGSGNTIYF
TRBJ2-3	TRBV19	.	CASAQTSTDTQYF
TRBJ2-7	TRBV6-5	few	CASSYSMATGNPYEQYF
TRBJ2-3	TRBV30	few	CAWTTSGGMSDTQYF
TRBJ1-1	TRBV12-3/TRBV12-4	many	CASLTFPNTEAFF
TRBJ2-3	TRBV7-9	once	CASSNTQYF
TRBJ1-1	TRBV10-1	.	CASSEGPSNAEAFF
TRBJ1-2	TRBV2	many	CASSEDGSNYGYTF
TRBJ1-1	TRBV6-5	many	CASSYSTLANTEAFF
TRBJ2-3	TRBV5-1	.	CASSSIGGSADTQYF
TRBJ2-1	TRBV7-2	few	CASSLAASGGVEQFF
TRBJ2-5	TRBV27	.	CASSPGPLEETQYF
TRBJ1-6	TRBV20-1	few	CSARVNPVSPLHF
TRBJ2-5	TRBV7-2	.	CASSSVTSIETQYF
TRBJ2-5	TRBV6-5	.	CASSYSSTGGQETQYF
TRBJ1-3	TRBV30	.	CAWRASGNTIYF
TRBJ2-3	TRBV9	.	CASSARGFTDTQYF
TRBJ2-7	TRBV20-1	many	CSASARDGEQYF
TRBJ1-2	TRBV5-1	few	CASSSYAGTAKTYGYTF
TRBJ2-1	TRBV30	.	CAWSVRGNEQFF
TRBJ2-1	TRBV5-1	many	CASSLVGGYDEQFF
TRBJ1-2	TRBV7-8	few	CASSPKDWGGTF
TRBJ1-6	TRBV7-9	.	CASRRQGEVNSPLHF
TRBJ2-5	TRBV2	many	CASSAGTDPRETQYF
TRBJ1-2	TRBV30	many	CAWRRGFYGYTF